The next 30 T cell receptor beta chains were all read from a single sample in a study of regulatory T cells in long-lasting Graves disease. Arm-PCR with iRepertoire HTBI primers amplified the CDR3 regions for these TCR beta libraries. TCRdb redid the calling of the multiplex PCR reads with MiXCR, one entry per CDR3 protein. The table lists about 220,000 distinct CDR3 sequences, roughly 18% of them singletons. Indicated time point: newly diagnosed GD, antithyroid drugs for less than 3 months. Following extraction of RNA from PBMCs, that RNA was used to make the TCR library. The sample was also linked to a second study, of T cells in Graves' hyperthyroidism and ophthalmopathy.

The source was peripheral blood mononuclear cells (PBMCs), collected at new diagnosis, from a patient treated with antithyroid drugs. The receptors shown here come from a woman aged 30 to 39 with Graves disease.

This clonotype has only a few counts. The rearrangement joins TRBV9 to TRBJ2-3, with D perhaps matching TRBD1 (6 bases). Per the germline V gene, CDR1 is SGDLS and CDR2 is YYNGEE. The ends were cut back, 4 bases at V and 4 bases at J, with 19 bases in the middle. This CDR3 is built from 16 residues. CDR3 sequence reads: CASSRATSQGPDTQYF. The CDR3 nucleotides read TGTGCCAGCAGCCGCGCGACTTCACAGGGCCCAGATACGCAGTATTTT.

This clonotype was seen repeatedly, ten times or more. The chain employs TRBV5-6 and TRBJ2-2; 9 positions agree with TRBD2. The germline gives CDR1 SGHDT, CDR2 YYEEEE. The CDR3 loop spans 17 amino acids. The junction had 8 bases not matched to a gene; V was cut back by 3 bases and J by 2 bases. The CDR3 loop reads CASSSGIAGANTGELFF. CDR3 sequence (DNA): TGTGCCAGCAGCTCCGGGATAGCGGGGGCAAACACCGGGGAGCTGTTTTTT.

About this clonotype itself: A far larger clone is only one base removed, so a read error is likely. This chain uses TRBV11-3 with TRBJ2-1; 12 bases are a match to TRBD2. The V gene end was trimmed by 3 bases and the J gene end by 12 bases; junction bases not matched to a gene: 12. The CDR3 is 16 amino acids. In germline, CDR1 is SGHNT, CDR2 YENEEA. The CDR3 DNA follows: TGTGCCAGCAGCTTGATACTAGCGGGAGGAGTAGATGGGCAGTTCTTC. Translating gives CASSLILAGGVDGQFF.

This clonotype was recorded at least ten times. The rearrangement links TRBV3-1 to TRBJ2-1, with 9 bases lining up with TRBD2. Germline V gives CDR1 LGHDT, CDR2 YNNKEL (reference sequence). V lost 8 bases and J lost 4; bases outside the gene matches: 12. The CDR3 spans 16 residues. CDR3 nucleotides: TGTGCCAGCGGCATTGGACTAGCGATAAGATACAATGAGCAGTTCTTC. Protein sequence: CASGIGLAIRYNEQFF.

The CDR3 DNA sequence: TGTGCCAGCAGCCGGGACCTAAGAAACAATGAGCAGTTCTTC. This translates into CASSRDLRNNEQFF. This chain links TRBV4-2 with TRBJ2-1; possibly TRBD1 or TRBD2 for D (5 bases each). This CDR3 region has 14 residues. Per the germline V gene, CDR1 is LGHNA and CDR2 is YNFKEQ. The V and J ends lost 4 bases and 5 bases respectively, with 12 bases between them.

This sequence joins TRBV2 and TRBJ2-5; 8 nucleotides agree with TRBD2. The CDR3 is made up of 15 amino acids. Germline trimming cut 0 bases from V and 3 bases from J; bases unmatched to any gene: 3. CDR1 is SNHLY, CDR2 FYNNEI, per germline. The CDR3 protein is CASSEAVLAEETQYF. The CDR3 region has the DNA TGTGCCAGCAGTGAAGCTGTACTAGCGGAAGAGACCCAGTACTTC.

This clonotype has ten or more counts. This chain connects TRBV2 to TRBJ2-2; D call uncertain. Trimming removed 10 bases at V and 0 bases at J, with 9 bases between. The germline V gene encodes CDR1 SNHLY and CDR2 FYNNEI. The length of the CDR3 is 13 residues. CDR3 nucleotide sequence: TGTGCCAACCGTAAAACGAACACCGGGGAGCTGTTTTTT. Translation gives CANRKTNTGELFF.

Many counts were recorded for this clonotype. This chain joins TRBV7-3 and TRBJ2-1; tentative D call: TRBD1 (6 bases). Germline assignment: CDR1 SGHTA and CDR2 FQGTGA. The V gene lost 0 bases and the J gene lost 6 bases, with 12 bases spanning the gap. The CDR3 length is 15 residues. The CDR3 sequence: CASSLTGQGSNEQFF. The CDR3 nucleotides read TGTGCCAGCAGCTTAACGGGGCAGGGGAGCAATGAGCAGTTCTTC.

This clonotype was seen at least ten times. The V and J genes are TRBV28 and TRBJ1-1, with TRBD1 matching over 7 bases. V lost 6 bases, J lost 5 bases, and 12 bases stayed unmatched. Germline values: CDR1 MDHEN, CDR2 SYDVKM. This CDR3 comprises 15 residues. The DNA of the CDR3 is TGTGCCAGCAGGGGAACGACAGGGAGAGAGACTGAAGCTTTCTTT. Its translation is CASRGTTGRETEAFF.

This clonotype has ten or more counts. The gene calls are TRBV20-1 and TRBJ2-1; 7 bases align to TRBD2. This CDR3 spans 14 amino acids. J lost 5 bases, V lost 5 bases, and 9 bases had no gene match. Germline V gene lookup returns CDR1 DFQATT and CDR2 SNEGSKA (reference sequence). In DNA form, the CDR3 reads TGCAGTGCTGAACAACCGGGAGGAGACAATGAGCAGTTCTTC. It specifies CSAEQPGGDNEQFF.

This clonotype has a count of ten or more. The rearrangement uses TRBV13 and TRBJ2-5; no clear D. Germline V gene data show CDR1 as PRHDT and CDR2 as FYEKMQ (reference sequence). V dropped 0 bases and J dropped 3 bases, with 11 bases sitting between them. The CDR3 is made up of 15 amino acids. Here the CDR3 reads CASSLGPTAKETQYF. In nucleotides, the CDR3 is TGTGCCAGCAGCTTAGGTCCAACAGCGAAAGAGACCCAGTACTTC.

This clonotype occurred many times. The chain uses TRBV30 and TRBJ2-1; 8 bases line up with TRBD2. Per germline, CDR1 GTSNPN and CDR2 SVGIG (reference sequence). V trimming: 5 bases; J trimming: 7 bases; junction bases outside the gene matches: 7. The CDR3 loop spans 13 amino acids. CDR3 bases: TGTGCCTGGGCGGGGGGCAGTTTTAATGAGCAGTTCTTC. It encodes CAWAGGSFNEQFF.

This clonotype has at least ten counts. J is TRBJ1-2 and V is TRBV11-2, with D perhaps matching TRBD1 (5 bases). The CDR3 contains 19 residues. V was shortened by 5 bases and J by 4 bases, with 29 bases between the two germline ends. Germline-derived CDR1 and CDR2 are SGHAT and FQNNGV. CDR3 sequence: CASSLKKDDSFGKFYGYTF. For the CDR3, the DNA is TGTGCCAGCAGCCTTAAGAAGGATGACAGCTTCGGAAAGTTCTATGGCTACACCTTC.

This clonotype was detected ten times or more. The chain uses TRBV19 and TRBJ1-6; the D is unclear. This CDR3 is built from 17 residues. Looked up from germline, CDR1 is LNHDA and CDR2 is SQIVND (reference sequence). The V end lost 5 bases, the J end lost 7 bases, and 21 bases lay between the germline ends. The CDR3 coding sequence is TGTGCCAGTAGTTTGACACTCCGCATCACTAACAATTCACCCCTCCACTTT. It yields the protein CASSLTLRITNNSPLHF.

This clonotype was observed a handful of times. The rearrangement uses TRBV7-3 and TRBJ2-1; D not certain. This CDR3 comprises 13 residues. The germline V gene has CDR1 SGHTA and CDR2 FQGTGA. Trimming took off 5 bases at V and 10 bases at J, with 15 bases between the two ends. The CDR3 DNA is TGTGCCAGCAGCGAAAACCCAGGAAGAGAGCAGTTCTTC. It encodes CASSENPGREQFF.

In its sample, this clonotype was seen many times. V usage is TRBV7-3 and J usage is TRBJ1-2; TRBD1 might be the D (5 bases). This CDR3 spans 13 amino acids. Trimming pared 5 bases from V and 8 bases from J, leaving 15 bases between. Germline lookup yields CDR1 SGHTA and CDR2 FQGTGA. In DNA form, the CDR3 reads TGTGCCAGCAGCCCGTTCGCCAGGGCGGGCTACACCTTC. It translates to CASSPFARAGYTF.

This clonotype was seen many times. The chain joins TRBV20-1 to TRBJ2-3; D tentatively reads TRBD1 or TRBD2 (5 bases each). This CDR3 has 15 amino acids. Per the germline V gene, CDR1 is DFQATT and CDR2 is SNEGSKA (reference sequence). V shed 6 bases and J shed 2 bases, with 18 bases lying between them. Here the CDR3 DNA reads TGCAGTGCCGACGGGGCAGAAGATCCCACAGATACGCAGTATTTT. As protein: CSADGAEDPTDTQYF.

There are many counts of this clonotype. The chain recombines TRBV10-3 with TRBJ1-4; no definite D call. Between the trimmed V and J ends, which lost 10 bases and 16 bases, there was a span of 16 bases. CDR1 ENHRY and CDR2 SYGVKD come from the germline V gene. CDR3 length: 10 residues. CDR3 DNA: TGTGCCACCCCTGACGGGGTTCCGTTTTTT. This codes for CATPDGVPFF.

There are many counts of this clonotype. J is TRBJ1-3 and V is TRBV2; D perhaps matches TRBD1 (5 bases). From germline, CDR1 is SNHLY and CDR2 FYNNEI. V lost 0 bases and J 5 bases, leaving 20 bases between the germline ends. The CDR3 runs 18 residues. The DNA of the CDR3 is TGTGCCAGCAGTGAAGCGCCGCCGGATGGGACGGCGAGAAACACCATATATTTT. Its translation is CASSEAPPDGTARNTIYF.

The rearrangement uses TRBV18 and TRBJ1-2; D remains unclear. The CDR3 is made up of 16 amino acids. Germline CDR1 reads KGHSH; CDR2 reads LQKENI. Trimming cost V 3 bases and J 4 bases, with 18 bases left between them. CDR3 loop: CASSPSIGDITYGYTF. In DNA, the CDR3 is TGTGCCAGCTCACCCTCAATCGGGGATATCACCTATGGCTACACCTTC.

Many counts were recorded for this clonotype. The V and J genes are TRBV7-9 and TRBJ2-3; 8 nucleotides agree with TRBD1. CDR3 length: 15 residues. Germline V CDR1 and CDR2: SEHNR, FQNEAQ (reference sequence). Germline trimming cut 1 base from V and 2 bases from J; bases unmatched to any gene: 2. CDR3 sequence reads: CASSLGTGITDTQYF. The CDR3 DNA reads TGTGCCAGCAGCTTAGGGACAGGGATCACAGATACGCAGTATTTT.

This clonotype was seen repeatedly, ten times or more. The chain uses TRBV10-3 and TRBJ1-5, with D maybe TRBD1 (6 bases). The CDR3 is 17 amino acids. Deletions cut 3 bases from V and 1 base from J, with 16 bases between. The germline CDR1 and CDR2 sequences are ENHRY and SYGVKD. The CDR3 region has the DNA TGTGCCATCAGTGAACGAGAGACAGGAGGGAGCAATCAGCCCCAGCATTTT. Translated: CAISERETGGSNQPQHF.

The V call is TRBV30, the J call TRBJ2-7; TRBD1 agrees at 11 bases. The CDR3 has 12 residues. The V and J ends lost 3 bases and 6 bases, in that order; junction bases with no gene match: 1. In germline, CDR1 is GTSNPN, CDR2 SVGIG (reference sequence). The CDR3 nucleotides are TGTGCCTGGAGGGGGACAGGGGGCGAGCAGTACTTC. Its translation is CAWRGTGGEQYF. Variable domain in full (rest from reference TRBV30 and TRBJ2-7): SQTIHQWPATLVQPVGSPLSLECTVEGTSNPNLYWYRQAAGRGLQLLFYSVGIGQISSEVPQNLSASRPQDRQFILSSKKLLLSDSGFYLCAWRGTGGEQYFGPGTRLTVT.

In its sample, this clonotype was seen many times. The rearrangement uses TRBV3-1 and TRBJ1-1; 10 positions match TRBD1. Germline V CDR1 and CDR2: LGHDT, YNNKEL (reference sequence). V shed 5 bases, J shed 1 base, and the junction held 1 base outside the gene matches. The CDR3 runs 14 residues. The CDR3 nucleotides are TGTGCCAGCAGCTGGGACAGGGGGAACACTGAAGCTTTCTTT. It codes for CASSWDRGNTEAFF.

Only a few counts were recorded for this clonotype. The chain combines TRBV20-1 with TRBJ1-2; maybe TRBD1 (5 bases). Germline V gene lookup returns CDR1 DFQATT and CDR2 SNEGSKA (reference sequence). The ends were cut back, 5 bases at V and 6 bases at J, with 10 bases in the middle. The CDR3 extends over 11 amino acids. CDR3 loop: CSAPTGDGYTF. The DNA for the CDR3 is TGCAGTGCTCCCACGGGGGATGGCTACACCTTC.

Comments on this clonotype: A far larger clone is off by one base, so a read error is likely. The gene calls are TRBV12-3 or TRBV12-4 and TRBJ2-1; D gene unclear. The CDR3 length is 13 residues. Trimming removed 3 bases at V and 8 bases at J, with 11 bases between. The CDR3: CASSLGRDDEQFF. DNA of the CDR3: TGTGCCAGCAGTTTGGGCAGAGACGATGAGCAGTTCTTC.

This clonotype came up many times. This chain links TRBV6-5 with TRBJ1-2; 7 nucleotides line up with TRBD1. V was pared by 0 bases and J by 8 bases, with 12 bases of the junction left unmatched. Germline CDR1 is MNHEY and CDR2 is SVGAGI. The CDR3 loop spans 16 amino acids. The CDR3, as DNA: TGTGCCAGCAGTTACTCGGACCTTGACAGGGTGGGCGGCTACACCTTC. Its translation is CASSYSDLDRVGGYTF.

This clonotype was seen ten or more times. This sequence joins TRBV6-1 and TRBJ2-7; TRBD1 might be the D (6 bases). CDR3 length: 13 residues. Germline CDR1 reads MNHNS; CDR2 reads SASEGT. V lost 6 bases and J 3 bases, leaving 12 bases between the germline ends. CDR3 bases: TGTGCCAGCAGCCGTACAGGGAACTACGAGCAGTACTTC. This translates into CASSRTGNYEQYF.

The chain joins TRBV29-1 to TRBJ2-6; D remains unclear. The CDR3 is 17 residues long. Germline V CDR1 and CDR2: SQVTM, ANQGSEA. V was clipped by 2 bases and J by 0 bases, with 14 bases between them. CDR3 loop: CSVEITRLSSGANVLTF. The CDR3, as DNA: TGCAGCGTTGAAATTACGCGACTGTCCTCTGGGGCCAACGTCCTGACTTTC.

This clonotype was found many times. CDR3 residues: CASSPGTEAYGYTF. In DNA form, the CDR3 reads TGTGCCAGCAGTCCCGGGACGGAGGCCTATGGCTACACCTTC. V and J are TRBV27 and TRBJ1-2; possible D gene TRBD1, 5 bases. The CDR3 is made up of 14 amino acids. V was pared by 5 bases and J by 4 bases, with 14 bases between. Germline assignment: CDR1 MNHEY and CDR2 SMNVEV (reference sequence).